This TCR beta chain was sequenced during a study of T cells in Graves' hyperthyroidism and ophthalmopathy. Study findings and constraints: In validation, the model predicted ophthalmopathy. These predictions came a median roughly seven months before onset.

Worth noting for this clonotype: No antigen is known for it.

Per germline, CDR1 MDHEN and CDR2 SYDVKM. The CDR3 has 16 residues. V dropped 1 base and J dropped 5 bases, with 12 bases sitting between them. Amplified TCR beta CDR3 regions came from RNA transcripts. The HTBI set primed first-round TCR CDR3 RT-PCR. TCRdb recomputed calls from the multiplex PCR reads with MiXCR, one row per CDR3 protein. The profile covers about 420,000 distinct CDR3 sequences, with 15% to 18% appearing a single time and about 14% taken by the ten largest. Absent ophthalmopathy progression within 18 months defined stable Graves' hyperthyroidism. The study based diagnoses on clinical symptoms, serum thyroxine and TRAb, thyroid ultrasound and orbital computed tomography. The source of the PBMCs was 8.5 to 10 ml of fresh peripheral blood.

This sequence joins TRBV28 and TRBJ2-6; D is uncertain. Sequencing was done on a sample of blood. The sequence came from a woman between 18 and 29 years old with Graves' hyperthyroidism. The CDR3 sequence: CASSLYAGSRANVLTF. The DNA for the CDR3 is TGTGCCAGCAGTTTATACGCTGGTTCGAGGGCCAACGTCCTGACTTTC. The full variable domain, in which reference TRBV28 and TRBJ2-6 provide the parts outside the CDR3, is DVKVTQSSRYLVKRTGEKVFLECVQDMDHENMFWYRQDPGLGLRLIYFSYDVKMKEKGDIPEGYSVSREKKERFSLILESASTNQTSMYLCASSLYAGSRANVLTFGAGSRLTVL.